The next 16 T cell receptor beta chains were all read from a single sample in a study of T cells expressing NK-cell markers. TCRdb re-analyzed the 5' RACE reads; it lists each CDR3 protein once, without DNA. The sample totals some 600,000 distinct CDR3 sequences. Material for sequencing was blood T cells: a sorted CD56 or NKG2C T cell subset, CD4+ or CD8+ T cells, or bulk PBMC T cells (not recorded which). The receptors come from a young man in good health.

CDR3 sequence: CASSRTGQSLYEQYF. The chain joins TRBV3-1 to TRBJ2-7; the TCRdb call, TRBD1, lacks DNA for checking. The CDR3 consists of 15 residues. Germline V gene data show CDR1 as LGHDT and CDR2 as YNNKEL (reference sequence).

The V gene is TRBV20-1, the J gene TRBJ2-7; checking the TCRdb D call of TRBD1 is not possible without DNA. Germline V CDR1 and CDR2: DFQATT, SNEGSKA (reference sequence). The CDR3 totals 17 residues. CDR3 in amino acids: CSARGTGELRSSYEQYF.

The CDR3 loop is CASSPEGREETQYF. The chain couples TRBV4-2 to TRBJ2-5; TCRdb reports TRBD1, a call that lacks DNA to check it against. CDR3 size: 14 residues. Germline values: CDR1 LGHNA, CDR2 YNFKEQ.

V usage is TRBV14 and J usage is TRBJ2-1. CDR1 and CDR2 (germline): SGHDN, FVKESK. The CDR3 covers 15 residues. The CDR3 is CASSQDGGRPHEQFF.

The chain carries TRBV5-1 and TRBJ2-1; as DNA is missing, the TRBD1 call by TCRdb cannot be tested. The CDR3 has 15 residues. The V gene's germline CDR1 is SGHRS and CDR2 YFSETQ. The chain's CDR3 is CASSRGGEGYNEQFF.

CDR3 loop: CASSSRELEAFF. The chain is built from TRBV7-9 and TRBJ1-1. Germline CDR1 reads SEHNR; CDR2 reads FQNEAQ (reference sequence). The CDR3 is 12 amino acids.

The CDR3 loop is CATSETSAEQFF. This chain joins TRBV24-1 and TRBJ2-1; TCRdb returns TRBD2, unconfirmable since there is no DNA. Germline values: CDR1 KGHDR, CDR2 SFDVKD. The CDR3 runs to 12 residues.

The chain uses TRBV12-3 or TRBV12-4 and TRBJ1-1; TCRdb outputs TRBD1, but without DNA this stays unchecked. The CDR3 is 13 residues long. The CDR3 protein is CASSLPPGPEAFF.

V usage is TRBV7-9 and J usage is TRBJ2-7; TCRdb designates TRBD2, a call that cannot be tested without DNA. Germline lookup yields CDR1 SEHNR and CDR2 FQNEAQ (reference sequence). The CDR3 runs to 17 residues. Here the CDR3 reads CASSSTLGSRYSYEQYF.

This sequence joins TRBV9 and TRBJ2-2. Germline lookup yields CDR1 SGDLS and CDR2 YYNGEE. This CDR3 is 14 amino acids long. CDR3 protein: CASSVGGGTGELFF.

The rearrangement uses TRBV4-2 and TRBJ1-1; TCRdb's D call of TRBD1 is untestable without DNA. This CDR3 contains 19 residues. Germline V gives CDR1 LGHNA, CDR2 YNFKEQ. CDR3 residues: CASSQDRGRDDLMNTEAFF.

The genes are TRBV5-1 and TRBJ2-1; there is no DNA to check the TCRdb D call of TRBD2. Germline V gene sequence: CDR1 SGHRS, CDR2 YFSETQ. The CDR3 has 15 residues. The CDR3 here is CASSLTSGTYNEQFF. Combining the CDR3 with reference TRBV5-1 and TRBJ2-1 gives the whole variable domain KAGVTQTPRYLIKTRGQQVTLSCSPISGHRSVSWYQQTPGQGLQFLFEYFSETQRNKGNFPGRFSGRQFSNSRSEMNVSTLELGDSALYLCASSLTSGTYNEQFFGPGTRLTVL.

The chain uses TRBV25-1 and TRBJ2-1; TCRdb names TRBD1, which stays unverified in the absence of DNA. The germline gives CDR1 MGHDK, CDR2 SYGVNS. The CDR3 consists of 12 residues. The CDR3 protein is CASLRGTGEQFF. The full variable domain, completed using reference TRBV25-1 and TRBJ2-1, is EADIYQTPRYLVIGTGKKITLECSQTMGHDKMYWYQQDPGMELHLIHYSYGVNSTEKGDLSSESTVSRIRTEHFPLTLESARPSHTSQYLCASLRGTGEQFFGPGTRLTVL.

The J gene is TRBJ1-2, the V gene TRBV9; without DNA, the TCRdb call of TRBD1 cannot be checked. The V gene's germline CDR1 is SGDLS and CDR2 YYNGEE. The CDR3 runs to 13 residues. CDR3 protein: CASSATGTGVYTF.

The chain combines TRBV11-1 with TRBJ2-2; the TCRdb call, TRBD1, lacks DNA for checking. The CDR3 contains 15 residues. Germline assignment: CDR1 SGHAT and CDR2 FQDESV (reference sequence). The CDR3 is CASSPRRLRTGELFF. The full variable domain, in which reference TRBV11-1 and TRBJ2-2 provide the parts outside the CDR3, is EAEVAQSPRYKITEKSQAVAFWCDPISGHATLYWYRQILGQGPELLVQFQDESVVDDSQLPKDRFSAERLKGVDSTLKIQPAELGDSAMYLCASSPRRLRTGELFFGEGSRLTVL.

CDR3 sequence reads: CASSSYDSSGTDTQYF. The gene calls are TRBV5-1 and TRBJ2-3. The CDR3 loop spans 16 amino acids. Germline values: CDR1 SGHRS, CDR2 YFSETQ.